These T cell receptor beta chains were read from a single sample in a study of blood T cell repertoires in COVID-19. TCRdb's table, derived via immunoSEQ multiplex PCR, lists solely in-frame clones and lacks some. This table holds about 250,000 clones, about 85% found once. The specimen was peripheral blood. Receptors originate from a woman of 80 years or more with acute or convalescent COVID-19. The CDR3 runs from the conserved cysteine through the conserved F or W. D genes are given only for firm matches. Clone size is not always given. Where it is, it says once, few, many or a class for expanded clones.

j_call: TRBJ1-4; clone_size: .; d_call: .; v_call: TRBV6-5; cdr3_aa: CASRDGVEKLFF; cdr3_nt: TGTGCCAGCAGGGACGGGGTTGAAAAACTGTTTTTT
j_call: TRBJ1-4; clone_size: .; d_call: TRBD1; v_call: TRBV27; cdr3_aa: CASSFTPGQGAREKLFF; cdr3_nt: TGTGCCAGCAGTTTTACCCCGGGACAGGGGGCTCGTGAAAAACTGTTTTTT
j_call: TRBJ1-4; clone_size: .; d_call: .; v_call: TRBV7-3; cdr3_aa: CASSLGGANEKLFF; cdr3_nt: TGTGCCAGCAGCTTAGGGGGCGCTAATGAAAAACTGTTTTTT
j_call: TRBJ2-5; clone_size: .; d_call: TRBD1; v_call: TRBV5-6; cdr3_aa: CASSFGTGVVETQYF; cdr3_nt: TGTGCCAGCAGTTTCGGGACAGGGGTCGTAGAGACCCAGTACTTC
j_call: TRBJ2-4; clone_size: .; d_call: TRBD1; v_call: TRBV25-1; cdr3_aa: CASSESHRGILAKNIQYF; cdr3_nt: TGTGCCAGCAGTGAATCCCACAGGGGAATCCTAGCCAAAAACATTCAGTACTTC
j_call: TRBJ2-3; clone_size: .; d_call: .; v_call: TRBV12-3/TRBV12-4; cdr3_aa: CASTGTSGDTQYF; cdr3_nt: TGTGCCAGCACCGGGACTTCGGGTGATACGCAGTATTTT
j_call: TRBJ2-3; clone_size: .; d_call: TRBD2; v_call: TRBV29-1; cdr3_aa: CSVAPSGRTDTQYF; cdr3_nt: TGCAGCGTTGCCCCTAGCGGGAGGACAGATACGCAGTATTTT
j_call: TRBJ2-1; clone_size: .; d_call: TRBD2; v_call: TRBV19; cdr3_aa: CASSRASGPYNEQFF; cdr3_nt: TGTGCCAGTAGTAGGGCTAGCGGGCCATACAATGAGCAGTTCTTC
j_call: TRBJ2-5; clone_size: .; d_call: TRBD2; v_call: TRBV27; cdr3_aa: CASRAAGWVETQYF; cdr3_nt: TGTGCCAGCAGGGCAGCGGGATGGGTTGAGACCCAGTACTTC
j_call: TRBJ2-3; clone_size: once; d_call: TRBD2; v_call: TRBV6-5; cdr3_aa: CASSKAGGLDTQYF; cdr3_nt: TGTGCCAGCAGCAAAGCGGGAGGGCTGGATACGCAGTATTTT
j_call: TRBJ1-2; clone_size: few; d_call: .; v_call: TRBV6-1; cdr3_aa: CASSDRGRQNGYTF; cdr3_nt: TGTGCCAGCAGTGATAGGGGTAGACAAAATGGCTACACCTTC
j_call: TRBJ2-2; clone_size: .; d_call: .; v_call: TRBV7-3; cdr3_aa: CATGPDTGELFF; cdr3_nt: TGTGCCACGGGTCCGGACACCGGGGAGCTGTTTTTT
j_call: TRBJ2-2; clone_size: once; d_call: .; v_call: TRBV29-1; cdr3_aa: CSASRRGLNTGELFF; cdr3_nt: TGCAGCGCCTCGCGGCGGGGCTTGAACACCGGGGAGCTGTTTTTT
j_call: TRBJ2-4; clone_size: .; d_call: TRBD2; v_call: TRBV25-1; cdr3_aa: CASSESKASGGSKNIQYF; cdr3_nt: TGTGCCAGCAGTGAATCCAAGGCTAGCGGGGGTTCCAAAAACATTCAGTACTTC
j_call: TRBJ2-1; clone_size: once; d_call: TRBD1; v_call: TRBV5-1; cdr3_aa: CASSAGQGAYNEQFF; cdr3_nt: TGCGCCAGCAGCGCCGGACAGGGGGCTTACAATGAGCAGTTCTTC